Below, 6 T cell receptor beta chains from the same sample are listed, as sequenced in a study of radiotherapy plus CTLA-4 blockade in lung cancer. Libraries were prepared by immunoSEQ multiplex PCR; TCRdb keeps only in-frame clonotypes and omits some of them. The sample yields 60,000 to 70,000 clones, approximately 82% seen once. This specimen was peripheral blood, taken from a patient treated with radiotherapy plus ipilimumab. These receptors all stem from a human donor with non-small cell lung cancer who had a partial response to radiotherapy plus ipilimumab.

This sequence joins TRBV2 and TRBJ1-4; 8 bases align to TRBD1. The CDR3 runs to 15 residues. CDR1 and CDR2 from the germline V gene are SNHLY and FYNNEI. J was trimmed by 4 bases and V by 4 bases; bases with no gene match: 5. The CDR3 protein is CASSATGGFNEKLFF. In nucleotides, the CDR3 is TGTGCCAGCAGTGCAACAGGGGGGTTTAATGAAAAACTGTTTTTT. Full variable domain (outside the CDR3, taken from reference TRBV2 and TRBJ1-4): EPEVTQTPSHQVTQMGQEVILRCVPISNHLYFYWYRQILGQKVEFLVSFYNNEISEKSEIFDDQFSVERPDGSNFTLKIRSTKLEDSAMYFCASSATGGFNEKLFFGSGTQLSVL.

This clone has just a few counts. This chain links TRBV28 with TRBJ2-1; D perhaps matches TRBD2 (5 bases). The CDR3 sequence is 13 residues long. Germline V gene data show CDR1 as MDHEN and CDR2 as SYDVKM. Trimming stripped 2 bases from V and 9 bases from J, with 11 bases between. The CDR3 DNA reads as TGTGCCAGCAGTTTACAACAGCGGCCTGAGCAGTTCTTC. Translating gives CASSLQQRPEQFF. The full variable domain, rest sourced from reference TRBV28 and TRBJ2-1, is DVKVTQSSRYLVKRTGEKVFLECVQDMDHENMFWYRQDPGLGLRLIYFSYDVKMKEKGDIPEGYSVSREKKERFSLILESASTNQTSMYLCASSLQQRPEQFFGPGTRLTVL.

J is TRBJ2-5 and V is TRBV7-3; no clear D. V lost 3 bases and J lost 3, with 8 bases in between. CDR1 is SGHTA, CDR2 FQGTGA, per germline. This CDR3 has 13 amino acids. The CDR3 loop is CASSFNREETQYF. The CDR3 region has the DNA TGTGCCAGCAGCTTTAACCGGGAAGAGACCCAGTACTTC.

This sequence joins TRBV7-8 and TRBJ2-5; no clear D gene. The V end was cut by 5 bases, the J end by 5 bases, with 15 bases between. Germline CDR1 reads SGHVS; CDR2 reads FQNEAQ. This CDR3 has 14 amino acids. Written as DNA, the CDR3 is TGTGCCAGCAGCCTGGAGCACCTGAGGGAGACCCAGTACTTC. Its protein product is CASSLEHLRETQYF. The full variable domain, completed using reference TRBV7-8 and TRBJ2-5, is GAGVSQSPRYKVAKRGQDVALRCDPISGHVSLFWYQQALGQGPEFLTYFQNEAQLDKSGLPSDRFFAERPEGSVSTLKIQRTQQEDSAVYLCASSLEHLRETQYFGPGTRLLVL.

The chain uses TRBV5-1 and TRBJ2-3, with D perhaps TRBD1 (5 bases). CDR3 length: 17 residues. From germline, CDR1 is SGHRS and CDR2 YFSETQ. Trimming took 0 bases from V and 2 from J, leaving 16 bases between them. The CDR3 coding sequence is TGCGCCAGCAGCTTGGCCGGTGGTAGGGGCCTCACAGATACGCAGTATTTT. Amino acid sequence: CASSLAGGRGLTDTQYF.

The J gene is TRBJ2-6, the V gene TRBV5-1; D is uncertain. Trimming took 6 bases from V and 1 from J, leaving 8 bases between them. Germline CDR1 and CDR2: SGHRS and YFSETQ. The CDR3 contains 14 residues. The CDR3 protein is CASTDMSGANVLTF. The CDR3 DNA is TGCGCCAGCACCGACATGTCTGGGGCCAACGTCCTGACTTTC. Supplemented by reference TRBV5-1 and TRBJ2-6, the full variable domain reads KAGVTQTPRYLIKTRGQQVTLSCSPISGHRSVSWYQQTPGQGLQFLFEYFSETQRNKGNFPGRFSGRQFSNSRSEMNVSTLELGDSALYLCASTDMSGANVLTFGAGSRLTVL.